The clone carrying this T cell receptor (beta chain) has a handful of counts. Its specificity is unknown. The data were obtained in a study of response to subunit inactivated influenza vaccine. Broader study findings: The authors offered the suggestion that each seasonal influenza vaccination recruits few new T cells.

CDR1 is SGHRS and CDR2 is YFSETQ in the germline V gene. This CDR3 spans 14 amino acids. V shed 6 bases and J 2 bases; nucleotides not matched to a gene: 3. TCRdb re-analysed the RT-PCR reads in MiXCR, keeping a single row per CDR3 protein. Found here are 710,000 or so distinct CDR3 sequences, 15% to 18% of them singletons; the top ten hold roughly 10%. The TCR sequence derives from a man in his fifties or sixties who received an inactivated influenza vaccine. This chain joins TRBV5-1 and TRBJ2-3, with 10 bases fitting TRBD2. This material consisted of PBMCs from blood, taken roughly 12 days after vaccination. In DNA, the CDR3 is TGCGCCAGCAACAGCGGGGGGGCCACAGATACGCAGTATTTT. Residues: CASNSGGATDTQYF.